This T cell receptor beta chain was recorded in a study of neoadjuvant nivolumab and ipilimumab in lung cancer. Regarding the study as a whole: From pretherapy to surgery, tumor richness and clonality rose with dual therapy.

The CDR3 loop spans 19 amino acids. Trimming removed 0 bases from V and 4 bases from J; junction bases left unmatched: 16. CDR1 KGHSH and CDR2 LQKENI come from the germline V gene. This clone has only one observation. The antigen is not known. Profiled with immunoSEQ multiplex PCR; TCRdb holds only in-frame clones, not every one. The sample consists of 30,000 to 35,000 clones, under 95% of them appearing once. The chain links TRBV18 to TRBJ2-7, with 9 bases fitting TRBD1. Sequenced here: peripheral blood, sampled after neoadjuvant nivolumab, alone or with ipilimumab, at or shortly before surgery. The sequence was obtained from an adult with non-small cell lung cancer. CDR3 sequence (DNA): TGTGCCAGCTCACCACCGTACCGAGACGCGGGACAGGGAGGTTACGAGCAGTACTTC. Translation: CASSPPYRDAGQGGYEQYF.